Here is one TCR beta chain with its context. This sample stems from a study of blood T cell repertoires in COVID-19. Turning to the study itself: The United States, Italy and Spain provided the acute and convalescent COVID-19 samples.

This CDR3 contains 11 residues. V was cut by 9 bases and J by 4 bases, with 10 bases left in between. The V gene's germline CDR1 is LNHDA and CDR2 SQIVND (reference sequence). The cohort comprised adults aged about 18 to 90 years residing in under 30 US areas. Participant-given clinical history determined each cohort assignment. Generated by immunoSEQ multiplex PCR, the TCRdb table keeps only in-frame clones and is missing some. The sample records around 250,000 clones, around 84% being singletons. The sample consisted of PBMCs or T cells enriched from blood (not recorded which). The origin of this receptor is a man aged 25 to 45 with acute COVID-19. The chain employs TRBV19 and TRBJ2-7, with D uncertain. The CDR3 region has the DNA TGTGCCAGGCCGCCGGAGTACGAGCAGTACGTC. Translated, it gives CARPPEYEQYV.